Listed below are T cell receptor beta chains from one sample, sequenced in a study of CD8+CD57+ T cells in acquired aplastic anemia. TCRdb reanalysed the reads using MiXCR and keeps one entry per CDR3 protein. Altogether about 160,000 distinct CDR3 sequences are present, roughly 48% being singletons, with the ten largest covering about 31%. Sequencing was performed on sorted CD4+, CD8+, or CD8+CD57+ T cells (not recorded which) from PBMCs. The receptor source for this set is a human donor with aplastic anemia. Both conserved end residues are part of each CDR3. A D gene is named only where the DNA matches it firmly. Some rows mark clone size as missing; the rest say once, few, many or name a class of expanded clone.

size	D	V	J	DNA	CDR3
NA	TRBD2	TRBV11-1	TRBJ2-1	TGTGCCAGCAGCCGAGGACTAGCTACGATCAATGAGCAGTTCTTC	CASSRGLATINEQFF
NA	TRBD2	TRBV7-9	TRBJ2-7	TGTGCCAGCAGCTTTCTTAGCGGGACCCCCTACGAGCAGTACTTC	CASSFLSGTPYEQYF
NA	NA	TRBV15	TRBJ2-2	TGTGCCACCTGCAGTATTCTCAGGAACACCGGGGAGCTGTTTTTT	CATCSILRNTGELFF
NA	TRBD2	TRBV2	TRBJ2-7	TGTGCCAGCGTTGACGGGACTATTTGGGAGCAGTACTTC	CASVDGTIWEQYF
few	TRBD1	TRBV7-9	TRBJ2-5	TGTGCCAGCAGCCCACGGACAGGCGAAGAGACCCAGTACTTC	CASSPRTGEETQYF
NA	TRBD1	TRBV5-6	TRBJ1-2	TGTGCCAGCAGCTTGGGACAGGGAAACTATGGCTACACCTTC	CASSLGQGNYGYTF
NA	TRBD2	TRBV25-1	TRBJ2-5	TGTGCCAGCAGTGAATTAGGGCTAGCGGATAAGAGAGCGACCCAGTACTTC	CASSELGLADKRATQYF
NA	TRBD1	TRBV20-1	TRBJ1-1	TGCAGTGCTAACTCACGGGCAGGGACAGATGCCGCTTTCTTT	CSANSRAGTDAAFF
NA	TRBD2	TRBV24-1	TRBJ2-5	TGTGCCACCAGTGATTCGGGGGGGTCTAGCAAATCGGAGACCCAGTACTTC	CATSDSGGSSKSETQYF
many	TRBD1	TRBV24-1	TRBJ2-2	TGTGCCACCAGTGATTATAGGGGACAGAGCACCGGGGAGCTGTTTTTT	CATSDYRGQSTGELFF
many	TRBD1	TRBV2	TRBJ1-2	TGTGCCAGCAGTGAGTGGACAGGGGGCTATGGCTACACCTTC	CASSEWTGGYGYTF